The 4 T cell receptor beta chains below were found in one sample sequenced in a study of shared clonotypes between healthy human individuals. CD45RO-negative, CCR7-selected cells formed the naive CD8 fraction, which excluded terminally differentiated effector memory CD45RA+ cells. Sequencing used immunoSEQ multiplex PCR; TCRdb keeps in-frame clones, though not all of them. The sample records a few million clones, about 94% being singletons. Sequencing was performed on naive CD8+ T cells from PBMCs. Receptors were obtained from a man younger than 35 in good health. Some clones in this sample may be carry-over from other donors' samples.

In its sample, this clone was seen once. V and J are TRBV6-8 and TRBJ2-7; D uncertain. The ends were cut back, 9 bases at V and 3 bases at J, with 6 bases in the middle. Germline loops: CDR1 MNHGY, CDR2 SAAAGT. CDR3 length: 10 amino acids. CDR3 amino acids: CARTYYEQYF. The CDR3, as DNA: TGTGCCAGAACTTACTACGAGCAGTACTTC.

The chain joins TRBV28 to TRBJ2-3; 8 bases fit TRBD2. CDR3 length equals 16 residues. Germline V lookup: CDR1 MDHEN, CDR2 SYDVKM. The trim removed 4 bases at V and 5 bases at J, leaving 11 bases unmatched. CDR3 coding DNA: TGTGCCAGCAGTTCCGGGACTAGTGGAAAGGAAGATACGCAGTATTTT. It specifies CASSSGTSGKEDTQYF.

The J gene is TRBJ2-1, the V gene TRBV2, with a possible D match to TRBD2 (5 bases). CDR1 is SNHLY and CDR2 is FYNNEI in the germline V gene. There are 15 residues in the CDR3. Trimming removed 6 bases at V and 0 bases at J, with 12 bases between. CDR3: CASRKADSSYNEQFF. The CDR3 DNA is TGTGCCAGCAGAAAAGCGGATAGCTCCTACAATGAGCAGTTCTTC.

The chain joins TRBV7-8 to TRBJ2-1, with D hard to call. From germline, CDR1 is SGHVS and CDR2 FQNEAQ. The CDR3 extends over 15 amino acids. V was pared by 2 bases and J by 3 bases, with 11 bases between. CDR3 sequence (DNA): TGTGCCAGCAGCTTATCGTGGCGGAACTACAATGAGCAGTTCTTC. Residues: CASSLSWRNYNEQFF.